The 32 T cell receptor beta chains presented below share a single source sample, sequenced in a study of T cell repertoires in cytomegalovirus infection. TCRdb processed the reads anew with MiXCR; each CDR3 protein has one entry. Among approximately 400,000 distinct CDR3 sequences listed, about 33% were seen once. Sequenced sample: PBMCs. Every receptor here comes from a human donor in good health (CMV status not recorded). Some clones in this sample may be carry-over from other donors' samples.

Ten or more counts support this clonotype. The rearrangement joins TRBV7-2 to TRBJ2-3; TRBD2 might be the D (5 bases). Trimming pared 5 bases from V and 4 bases from J, leaving 16 bases between. The CDR3 sequence is 15 residues long. Looked up from germline, CDR1 is SGHTA and CDR2 is FQGNSA. The CDR3 DNA reads as TGTGCCAGCAGCCAAGCTCCAGGAGGTGCAGATACGCAGTATTTT. Protein sequence: CASSQAPGGADTQYF. The variable domain in full, with the rest retrieved from reference TRBV7-2 and TRBJ2-3, is GAGVSQSPSNKVTEKGKDVELRCDPISGHTALYWYRQSLGQGLEFLIYFQGNSAPDKSGLPSDRFSAERTGGSVSTLTIQRTQQEDSAVYLCASSQAPGGADTQYFGPGTRLTVL.

The sample holds a few counts of this clonotype. V gene TRBV7-2 combines with J gene TRBJ1-2, with no clear D. The CDR3 sequence is 13 residues long. The V end lost 1 base, the J end lost 8 bases, and 11 bases lay between the germline ends. Germline-derived CDR1 and CDR2 are SGHTA and FQGNSA. The CDR3 protein is CASSLDSIVGYTF. The CDR3 DNA reads TGTGCCAGCAGCTTAGACTCTATTGTAGGCTACACCTTC.

This clonotype has at least ten counts. This CDR3 reads CASSYITGGWGMNTEAFF. The DNA for the CDR3 is TGTGCCAGCAGCTATATCACAGGGGGCTGGGGAATGAACACTGAAGCTTTCTTT. The chain couples TRBV28 to TRBJ1-1; 9 bases are a match to TRBD1. J gave up 0 bases and V 6 bases, and 14 bases lay outside the gene matches. The CDR3 has 18 residues. The germline gives CDR1 MDHEN, CDR2 SYDVKM.

This clonotype was observed once. This chain links TRBV10-3 with TRBJ2-5; TRBD2 might be the D (5 bases). CDR1 and CDR2 (germline): ENHRY, SYGVKD. This CDR3 comprises 14 residues. Trimming left V 5 bases short and J 2 bases short, with 12 bases between. CDR3 residues: CAISLHAGQETQYF. The CDR3 DNA sequence: TGTGCCATCAGTTTACACGCGGGTCAAGAGACCCAGTACTTC.

This clonotype was recorded many times. This chain links TRBV7-8 with TRBJ1-1; D is ambiguous. Germline CDR1 is SGHVS and CDR2 is FQNEAQ. The ends were cut back, 1 base at V and 1 base at J, with 25 bases in the middle. The CDR3 length is 20 residues. The CDR3 DNA reads as TGTGCCAGCAGCTTAGTTAGTCCGGACCCATTACAACAGAGGAACACTGAAGCTTTCTTT. Protein product: CASSLVSPDPLQQRNTEAFF.

This chain joins TRBV11-2 and TRBJ2-5; TRBD2 matches at 8 bases. CDR1 and CDR2 (germline): SGHAT, FQNNGV. The CDR3 runs to 16 residues. With 1 base clipped from V and 5 bases from J, the junction kept 9 bases outside the gene matches. The CDR3 coding sequence is TGTGCCAGCAGCTTAGGATCCGGGGGGGCGTATGAGACCCAGTACTTC. This codes for CASSLGSGGAYETQYF.

In the case of this clonotype: The final CDR3 position lacks the conserved phenylalanine or tryptophan, pointing to a likely read error. J is TRBJ1-2 and V is TRBV10-3; D not certain. Germline V gene sequence: CDR1 ENHRY, CDR2 SYGVKD. Trimming removed 4 bases at V and 5 bases at J, with 20 bases between. The CDR3 has 16 residues. The DNA for the CDR3 is TGTGCCATCAGTGTCGAAGGAATAGGCTGGAAATATGGCTACACCTTA. As protein: CAISVEGIGWKYGYTL.

The rearrangement links TRBV11-2 to TRBJ2-7; D is tentatively TRBD1 or TRBD2 (5 bases each). Between the trimmed V and J ends, which lost 3 bases and 2 bases, there was a span of 11 bases. CDR3 length: 14 amino acids. Germline-derived CDR1 and CDR2 are SGHAT and FQNNGV. The CDR3 reads CASSFTGQAYEQYF. CDR3 sequence (DNA): TGTGCCAGCAGCTTTACGGGGCAAGCCTACGAGCAGTACTTC.

This clonotype was observed many times. The chain links TRBV7-8 to TRBJ1-5; D call uncertain. V was shortened by 1 base and J by 6 bases, with 10 bases between the two germline ends. The CDR3 length is 14 residues. CDR1 and CDR2 (germline): SGHVS, FQNEAQ. CDR3 nucleotides: TGTGCCAGCAGCTTAGTTGCAGGTCCTCAGCCCCAGCATTTT. Residues: CASSLVAGPQPQHF.

The chain carries TRBV19 and TRBJ1-1; D is ambiguous. V was shortened by 0 bases and J by 0 bases, with 8 bases between the two germline ends. CDR3 size: 15 residues. Germline assignment: CDR1 LNHDA and CDR2 SQIVND (reference sequence). The DNA for the CDR3 is TGTGCCAGTAGTATAGATTGGACCATGAACACTGAAGCTTTCTTT. Protein product: CASSIDWTMNTEAFF.

This clonotype was recorded many times. The gene calls are TRBV4-3 and TRBJ2-1, with 7 bases fitting TRBD2. CDR1 is LGHNA, CDR2 YSLEER, per germline. The V and J ends lost 0 bases and 5 bases, in that order; junction bases with no gene match: 10. This CDR3 is built from 17 residues. For the CDR3, the DNA is TGCGCCAGCAGCCAAGATTACGGTGGGCTAGCGGACAATGAGCAGTTCTTC. It yields the protein CASSQDYGGLADNEQFF.

This clonotype was recorded once. One base away lies a much larger clone, so this may be a sequencing read error. This chain uses TRBV7-2 with TRBJ2-3; no clear D. CDR1 is SGHTA and CDR2 is FQGNSA in the germline V gene. This CDR3 comprises 13 residues. The CDR3 DNA reads as TGTCCCAGCAGCCGTGATTACACAGATACGCAGTATTTT. Translation: CPSSRDYTDTQYF.

The rearrangement joins TRBV6-6 to TRBJ1-2, with 7 bases aligning to TRBD1. V shed 6 bases, J shed 8 bases, and the junction held 12 bases outside the gene matches. Germline CDR1 is MNHNY and CDR2 is SVGAGI (reference sequence). This CDR3 spans 14 amino acids. CDR3 DNA: TGTGCCAGCAGCCTGACAGGGATGGAGCGGGGCTACACCTTC. It yields the protein CASSLTGMERGYTF.

As to this clonotype: A much larger clone differs from this one at a single base, so this may be a read error. V usage is TRBV28 and J usage is TRBJ1-1; D is undetermined. Trimming stripped 7 bases from V and 3 bases from J, with 18 bases between. This CDR3 is built from 15 residues. Germline CDR1 and CDR2: MDHEN and SYDVKM. CDR3 region: CASTNPDGWDTEAFF. The CDR3 DNA follows: TGTGCCAGCACCAATCCAGACGGGTGGGACACTGAAGCTTTCTTT. Full variable domain (outside the CDR3, taken from reference TRBV28 and TRBJ1-1): DVKVTQSSRYLVKRTGEKVFLECVQDMDHENMFWYRQDPGLGLRLIYFSYDVKMKEKGDIPEGYSVSREKKERFSLILESASTNQTSMYLCASTNPDGWDTEAFFGQGTRLTVV.

This clonotype was counted only a few times. V usage is TRBV12-3 or TRBV12-4 and J usage is TRBJ1-2; 7 bases are a match to TRBD1. This CDR3 has 13 amino acids. Germline trimming cut 7 bases from V and 7 bases from J; bases unmatched to any gene: 9. CDR3 coding DNA: TGTGCCAGCAACGCCGCAGGGGGGGGTGGCTACACCTTC. Its translation is CASNAAGGGGYTF.

The rearrangement joins TRBV5-6 to TRBJ2-1; 8 bases match TRBD2. Trimming cost V 3 bases and J 5 bases; bases outside gene matches: 7. The CDR3 consists of 15 residues. The germline gives CDR1 SGHDT, CDR2 YYEEEE. The CDR3 spells CASSSAGRGDNEQFF. CDR3 bases: TGTGCCAGCAGCTCCGCTGGGCGGGGGGACAATGAGCAGTTCTTC.

With respect to this clonotype: A much larger clone lies a single base off, so this may be a read error. This chain uses TRBV7-2 with TRBJ2-7; D unclear. Germline CDR1 and CDR2: SGHTA and FQGNSA. The CDR3 runs to 14 residues. For the CDR3, the DNA is TGTGCCAGCAGCTTTCTTCCAGAAAACTACGAGCAGGACTTC. It yields the protein CASSFLPENYEQDF.

This clonotype was counted at least ten times. The chain has TRBV6-5 and TRBJ1-6; TRBD1 might be the D (5 bases). The V gene lost 7 bases and the J gene lost 6 bases, with 10 bases spanning the gap. Germline assignment: CDR1 MNHEY and CDR2 SVGAGI. This CDR3 comprises 13 residues. CDR3: CASKRGINSPLHF. CDR3 in DNA: TGTGCCAGCAAGCGGGGGATTAATTCACCCCTCCACTTT.

This clonotype appeared a few times. The chain recombines TRBV20-1 with TRBJ1-5; 8 positions agree with TRBD1. CDR3 length: 14 residues. After removal of 5 bases from V and 0 bases from J, the junction contained 3 bases not matched to a gene. CDR1 is DFQATT, CDR2 SNEGSKA, per germline (reference sequence). CDR3 in amino acids: CSARTGYSNQPQHF. CDR3 DNA sequence: TGCAGTGCTCGGACAGGGTATAGCAATCAGCCCCAGCATTTT.

This chain uses TRBV6-2 or TRBV6-3 with TRBJ1-6; no reliable D call. Trimming cost V 2 bases and J 10 bases, with 6 bases left between them. Looked up from germline, CDR1 is MNHEY and CDR2 is SVGEGT. There are 12 residues in the CDR3. The CDR3 region is CASSYGQSPLHF. As DNA, the CDR3 is TGTGCCAGCAGTTACGGGCAATCACCCCTCCACTTT.

This clonotype was observed at least ten times. This rearrangement joins TRBV28 to TRBJ1-5, with TRBD1 identical over 7 bases. V shed 6 bases and J 7 bases; nucleotides not matched to a gene: 9. Germline loops: CDR1 MDHEN, CDR2 SYDVKM. This CDR3 comprises 14 residues. This CDR3 reads CASSRQGPGQPQHF. In DNA form, the CDR3 reads TGTGCCAGCAGCCGACAGGGTCCCGGGCAGCCCCAGCATTTT.

Only one count was recorded for this clonotype. This rearrangement joins TRBV20-1 to TRBJ1-6; D call uncertain. Germline V gene data show CDR1 as DFQATT and CDR2 as SNEGSKA (reference sequence). This CDR3 contains 17 residues. Between the trimmed V and J ends, which lost 1 base and 0 bases, there was a span of 13 bases. The CDR3 region is CSARVGSLSSYNSPLHF. The CDR3 nucleotides are TGCAGTGCTAGAGTGGGCTCCTTGAGCTCCTATAATTCACCCCTCCACTTT.

A few counts support this clonotype. In DNA, the CDR3 is TGTGCCAGCAGTGAATCAGCGGTTACCTACGAGCAGTACTTC. Residues: CASSESAVTYEQYF. This chain connects TRBV6-1 to TRBJ2-7; tentative D call: TRBD2 (5 bases). This CDR3 region has 14 residues. V shed 2 bases and J shed 2 bases, with 10 bases lying between them. Germline V gene lookup returns CDR1 MNHNS and CDR2 SASEGT.

This clonotype was seen a few times. The gene calls are TRBV19 and TRBJ2-2; 7 positions match TRBD2. The V gene end was trimmed by 5 bases and the J gene end by 6 bases; junction bases not matched to a gene: 9. CDR1 and CDR2 (germline): LNHDA, SQIVND (reference sequence). The CDR3 covers 15 residues. CDR3 protein: CASSRATGGAGELFF. CDR3 in DNA: TGTGCCAGTAGTCGGGCAACGGGGGGAGCCGGGGAGCTGTTTTTT. Based on the CDR3 plus reference TRBV19 and TRBJ2-2, the full variable domain is DGGITQSPKYLFRKEGQNVTLSCEQNLNHDAMYWYRQDPGQGLRLIYYSQIVNDFQKGDIAEGYSVSREKKESFPLTVTSAQKNPTAFYLCASSRATGGAGELFFGEGSRLTVL.

This sequence joins TRBV12-3 or TRBV12-4 and TRBJ2-5, with D perhaps given as TRBD1 or TRBD2 (5 bases each). The CDR3 loop spans 15 amino acids. Trimming left V 3 bases short and J 4 bases short, with 15 bases between. In DNA, the CDR3 is TGTGCCAGCAGTTTCGCCGACAGTGAGGGAGAGACCCAGTACTTC. This sequence encodes CASSFADSEGETQYF.

This clonotype was counted many times. V is TRBV7-2 and J is TRBJ2-2, with D possibly matching TRBD1 (5 bases). Germline CDR1 and CDR2: SGHTA and FQGNSA. The CDR3 runs to 13 residues. The V gene lost 6 bases and the J gene lost 0 bases, with 5 bases spanning the gap. The CDR3 loop reads CASRTANTGELFF. The CDR3 bases are TGTGCCAGCAGGACAGCGAACACCGGGGAGCTGTTTTTT.

V is TRBV7-2 and J is TRBJ2-7; the D gene is possibly TRBD1 (6 bases). Per germline, CDR1 SGHTA and CDR2 FQGNSA. The germline V and J ends were trimmed by 2 bases and 2 bases, with 13 bases remaining between them. This CDR3 contains 15 residues. CDR3 sequence reads: CASSLTGTNPYEQYF. The CDR3 nucleotides are TGTGCCAGCAGCTTAACCGGGACAAATCCCTACGAGCAGTACTTC.

This clonotype was counted a few times. This rearrangement joins TRBV12-3 or TRBV12-4 to TRBJ1-4; the D is unclear. Trimming stripped 5 bases from V and 0 bases from J, with 10 bases between. The CDR3 sequence is 15 residues long. Here the CDR3 reads CASSPGLATNEKLFF. CDR3 DNA sequence: TGTGCCAGCAGTCCAGGACTGGCAACTAATGAAAAACTGTTTTTT.

This clonotype was seen only a few times. This rearrangement joins TRBV6-8 to TRBJ1-2, with 7 bases that match TRBD1. The CDR3 contains 15 residues. V dropped 2 bases and J dropped 2; count of bases not matched to a gene: 5. Germline V gene sequence: CDR1 MNHGY, CDR2 SAAAGT. The CDR3 DNA reads TGTGCCAGCAGTTACGATGGACAGGTGAACTATGGCTACACCTTC. Amino acid sequence: CASSYDGQVNYGYTF.

At least ten counts were recorded for this clonotype. This chain links TRBV5-1 with TRBJ2-1, with 10 nucleotides matching TRBD2. The CDR3 is 17 amino acids. CDR1 and CDR2 from the germline V gene are SGHRS and YFSETQ. V lost 3 bases and J lost 1; bases outside the gene matches: 7. The CDR3 bases are TGCGCCAGCAGCTCTCGAAAGACTAGCGGGTCCTACAATGAGCAGTTCTTC. Protein: CASSSRKTSGSYNEQFF.

The J gene is TRBJ1-2, the V gene TRBV7-9; TRBD1 matches at 9 bases. V lost 4 bases to trimming and J lost 5 bases; unmatched junction nucleotides: 5. The CDR3 runs to 14 residues. The germline CDR1 and CDR2 sequences are SEHNR and FQNEAQ (reference sequence). The CDR3 DNA sequence: TGTGCCAGCAGCTACCCGGACAGGGGATATGGCTACACCTTC. It specifies CASSYPDRGYGYTF.

The chain has TRBV2 and TRBJ1-4; no firm D call. Trimming took off 0 bases at V and 5 bases at J, with 10 bases between the two ends. The germline CDR1 and CDR2 sequences are SNHLY and FYNNEI. This CDR3 is built from 15 residues. The CDR3 loop is CASSEALGKNEKLFF. The CDR3 DNA reads as TGTGCCAGCAGTGAAGCTTTAGGGAAAAATGAAAAACTGTTTTTT.